This T cell receptor (beta chain) is drawn from a study of cytomegalovirus exposure and HLA in healthy donors. About this clone: The antigen is undetermined.

The CDR3 has 14 residues. Germline V gene sequence: CDR1 SGHRS, CDR2 YFSETQ. V shed 4 bases and J shed 6 bases, with 15 bases lying between them. Study-wide results and limits: Specific recognition of CMV antigens was confirmed in vitro for a few chains (all CMV-associated). A classifier reportedly called cytomegalovirus status with high sensitivity and specificity. Reported findings show TCR beta sequences accurately forecast HLA-A and HLA-B alleles in most subjects.

The PCR used 60 Vbeta and 13 Jbeta primers. Authors' processing steps: Later, an analysis found roughly 80 million unique TCR beta chains, and approximately 10 million of these were shared. Clones were read by immunoSEQ multiplex PCR, and TCRdb kept only the in-frame ones, dropping some. V and J calls plus clone size are reproduced from that table; the DNA served to infer D and trimming. This sample has over 100,000 clones; around 77% occur once, and the top ten carry less than 6.5%. This receptor was taken from a man under 40 in good health and CMV-seronegative. Material: PBMCs. This chain connects TRBV5-1 to TRBJ2-3, with a weak D call TRBD1 (5 bases). The CDR3 sequence: CASSRGQSKDTQYF. The CDR3 nucleotides read TGCGCCAGCAGCCGAGGACAATCCAAGGATACGCAGTATTTT. The full variable domain, its missing parts supplied by reference TRBV5-1 and TRBJ2-3, is KAGVTQTPRYLIKTRGQQVTLSCSPISGHRSVSWYQQTPGQGLQFLFEYFSETQRNKGNFPGRFSGRQFSNSRSEMNVSTLELGDSALYLCASSRGQSKDTQYFGPGTRLTVL.